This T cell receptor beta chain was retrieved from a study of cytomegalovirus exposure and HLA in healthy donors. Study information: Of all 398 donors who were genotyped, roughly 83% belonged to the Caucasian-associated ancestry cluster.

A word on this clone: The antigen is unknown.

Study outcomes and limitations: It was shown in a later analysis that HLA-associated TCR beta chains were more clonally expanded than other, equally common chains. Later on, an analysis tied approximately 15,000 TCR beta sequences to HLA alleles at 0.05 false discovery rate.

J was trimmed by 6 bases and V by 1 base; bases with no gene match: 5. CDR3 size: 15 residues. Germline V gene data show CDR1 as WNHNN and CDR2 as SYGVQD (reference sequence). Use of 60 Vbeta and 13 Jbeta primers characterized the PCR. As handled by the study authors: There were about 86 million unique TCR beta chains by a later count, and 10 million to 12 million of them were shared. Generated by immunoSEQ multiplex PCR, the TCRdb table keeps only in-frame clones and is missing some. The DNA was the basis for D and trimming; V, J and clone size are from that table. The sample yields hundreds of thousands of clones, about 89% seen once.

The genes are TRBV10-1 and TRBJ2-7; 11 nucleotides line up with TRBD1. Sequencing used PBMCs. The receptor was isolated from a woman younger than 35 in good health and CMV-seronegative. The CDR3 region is CASSEFGQGAGEQYF. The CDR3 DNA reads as TGCGCCAGCAGTGAGTTTGGACAGGGGGCGGGCGAGCAGTACTTC.